This T cell receptor (beta chain) appears in the sequencing data of a study of cytomegalovirus exposure and HLA in healthy donors. As for the study in general: There were under 130 million unique TCR beta sequences, drawn from roughly 200 million T cells, in an earlier analysis.

Germline V gene lookup returns CDR1 SGHNT and CDR2 YYREEE (reference sequence). The CDR3 has 15 amino acids. V lost 4 bases, J lost 2 bases, and 8 bases stayed unmatched. Study-wide results and caveats: The study listed approximately 160 cytomegalovirus-associated TCR beta chains.

It was with 60 Vbeta and 13 Jbeta primers that the PCR ran. Libraries were prepared by immunoSEQ multiplex PCR; TCRdb keeps only in-frame clonotypes and omits some of them. The sample contains about 93,000 clones, 60% to 85% of which appear only once. About this clone: Its antigen is still unknown.

The V gene is TRBV5-4, the J gene TRBJ1-1; 7 bases agree with TRBD1. Sequencing used PBMCs. The receptor comes from a boy aged 10-17 years in good health and CMV-seronegative. DNA for the CDR3: TGTGCCAGCAGCCCTTCGACAGGGAGCAACACTGAAGCTTTCTTT. Protein: CASSPSTGSNTEAFF.